This T cell receptor beta chain was captured in a study of T-cell reconstitution after alpha-beta-depleted transplantation in children. The junction had 11 bases not matched to a gene; V was cut back by 2 bases and J by 6 bases. The germline gives CDR1 SGHDT, CDR2 YYEEEE. CDR3 size: 16 residues. Unique molecular identifiers featured in how the TCRbeta library was prepared. Using its own MiXCR run on the PCR reads, TCRdb lists one record per CDR3 protein. This table has just under 350,000 distinct CDR3 sequences, roughly 17% appearing once. Notes on the study in general: T-cell numbers and diversity one year post-transplant derived largely from freshly generated T cells. Reported findings indicate that, about two months after transplant, alpha-beta T cells came from several hundred expanded clones, which were derived from non-depleted graft cells. Some patients' high day-60 TCRbeta diversity was traced to surviving recipient T cells and thymic progenitors.

At least ten counts were recorded for this clonotype. No antigen is known for it. The rearrangement links TRBV5-6 to TRBJ2-3; TRBD2 aligns across 8 bases. This sample comprised PBMCs, mostly from graft donor cells, obtained 360 days after TCRalphabeta/CD19-depleted stem cell transplant. The source is a male patient under 10 years old who had a stem cell transplant for acute lymphoblastic leukemia, so the T cells may come from the graft donor. The CDR3 DNA follows: TGTGCCAGCAGCTTCACTAGCGGTCTCGGGTCCGATACGCAGTATTTT. Protein product: CASSFTSGLGSDTQYF.